This paragraph covers one T cell receptor (beta chain) sequence. The data stem from a study of T-cell memory formation after mild COVID-19. Between the trimmed V and J ends, which lost 1 base and 5 bases, there was a span of 14 bases. Germline CDR1 GTSNPN, CDR2 SVGIG (reference sequence). The CDR3 has 15 residues. TCRdb reprocessed the 5' RACE reads with MiXCR, giving one entry per CDR3 protein. Altogether 200,000 to 300,000 distinct CDR3 sequences are present, approximately 15% being singletons, with the ten largest covering 2.1%. This TCR came from an adult woman who had mild COVID-19 (a few samples of this study predate the infection). Cell type and time point are not known. Specimen: PBMCs or a T cell subset sorted from them (not recorded which). The chain links TRBV30 to TRBJ1-4, with D perhaps matching TRBD1 (5 bases). As DNA, the CDR3 is TGTGCCTGGAGTGGCGGCGGGACGGCAAATGAAAAACTGTTTTTT. Protein product: CAWSGGGTANEKLFF.